The clone carrying this T cell receptor beta chain was counted at least ten times. Its antigen is not identified. The sample is drawn from a study of blood T cells in healthy people across ages. Study-wide points: In long-lived donors, naive CD4+ cell counts and diversity exceeded those of aged donors.

Trimming pared 2 bases from V and 4 bases from J, leaving 9 bases between. The CDR3 totals 14 residues. Per the germline V gene, CDR1 is SNHLY and CDR2 is FYNNEI. Each donor's blood draw was approximately 10 milliliters of peripheral blood. Samples each had at least 5 micrograms of total RNA extracted. Together with a sample-barcoded 5' primer, a J-beta primer mix was included in a second PCR lasting about 6 to 11 cycles. TCRdb redid the calling of the 5' RACE reads with MiXCR, one entry per CDR3 protein. The repertoire holds hundreds of thousands of distinct CDR3 sequences, with around 24% as singletons. These same records also appear under a second study, on T cells of mothers and their children. This second report adds: Mothers yielded over 8.5 million CDR3 reads, children several million each.

The V gene is TRBV2, the J gene TRBJ1-5; no definite D call. The sequenced sample was blood. The sequence came from a boy aged 5-17 years in good health. Written as DNA, the CDR3 is TGTGCCAGCAGTGAAACGGAGCTAAATCAGCCCCAGCATTTT. Translated: CASSETELNQPQHF.